These T cell receptor beta chains were read from a single sample in a study of T-cell memory formation after mild COVID-19. Via MiXCR, TCRdb re-called the 5' RACE reads, giving one row per CDR3 protein. This table holds roughly 450,000 distinct CDR3 sequences, 18% found once. The sample comprised PBMCs or a T cell subset sorted from them (not recorded which). The receptors derive from an adult woman who had mild COVID-19 (a few samples of this study predate the infection). Cell type and time point are not known. Both conserved end residues are trimmed from each CDR3. D genes are given only for firm matches.

v_call: TRBV15; d_call: NA; j_call: TRBJ2-1; cdr3_aa: ATSRDGQANDEQF
v_call: TRBV2; d_call: NA; j_call: TRBJ1-5; cdr3_aa: ASSVDTGSNQPQH
v_call: TRBV19; d_call: TRBD1; j_call: TRBJ2-2; cdr3_aa: ASRTGFGTGELF
v_call: TRBV7-9; d_call: NA; j_call: TRBJ2-3; cdr3_aa: ASSLVIRGDTKY
v_call: TRBV11-2; d_call: NA; j_call: TRBJ2-1; cdr3_aa: ASSPIQAGTYNEQF
v_call: TRBV5-1; d_call: TRBD2; j_call: TRBJ2-1; cdr3_aa: ASSSTSRGDEQF
v_call: TRBV5-1; d_call: NA; j_call: TRBJ2-1; cdr3_aa: ASSWGGGNSYNEQF
v_call: TRBV19; d_call: NA; j_call: TRBJ1-1; cdr3_aa: ASTGTANTEAF
v_call: TRBV20-1; d_call: TRBD1; j_call: TRBJ2-1; cdr3_aa: SARPWTGEYNEQF
v_call: TRBV30; d_call: TRBD2; j_call: TRBJ2-2; cdr3_aa: AWSVLAGVGELF